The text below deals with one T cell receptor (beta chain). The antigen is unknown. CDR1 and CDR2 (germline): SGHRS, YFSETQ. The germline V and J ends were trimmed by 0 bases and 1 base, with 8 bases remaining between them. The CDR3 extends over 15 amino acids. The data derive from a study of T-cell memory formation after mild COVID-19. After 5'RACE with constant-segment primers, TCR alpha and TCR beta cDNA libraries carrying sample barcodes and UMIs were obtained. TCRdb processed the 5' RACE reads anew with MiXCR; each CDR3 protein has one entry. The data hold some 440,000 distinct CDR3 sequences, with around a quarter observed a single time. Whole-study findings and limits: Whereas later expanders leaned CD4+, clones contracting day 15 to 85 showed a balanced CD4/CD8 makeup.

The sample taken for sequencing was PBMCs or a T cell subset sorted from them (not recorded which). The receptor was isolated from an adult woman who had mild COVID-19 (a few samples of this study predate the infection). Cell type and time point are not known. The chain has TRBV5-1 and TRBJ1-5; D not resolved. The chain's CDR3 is CASSLGSSSNQPQHF. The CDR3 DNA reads TGCGCCAGCAGCTTGGGCAGTTCCAGCAATCAGCCCCAGCATTTT. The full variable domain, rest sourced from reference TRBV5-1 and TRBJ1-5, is KAGVTQTPRYLIKTRGQQVTLSCSPISGHRSVSWYQQTPGQGLQFLFEYFSETQRNKGNFPGRFSGRQFSNSRSEMNVSTLELGDSALYLCASSLGSSSNQPQHFGDGTRLSIL.